The 19 T cell receptor beta chains reported below all come from one sample, sequenced in a study of control samples from healthy donors and cancer patients. The protocol was immunoSEQ multiplex PCR, while the TCRdb copy is restricted to in-frame clones and leaves out a portion. The data show roughly 45,000 clones, 86% seen once. Sequencing was carried out using PBMCs. The receptor set was obtained from a woman aged 50 to 60 with lung cancer.

This clone was seen a single time. DNA for the CDR3: TGTGCCAGCAGTTTACGGACAGTGAACACTGAAGCTTTCTTT. This sequence encodes CASSLRTVNTEAFF. This rearrangement joins TRBV5-8 to TRBJ1-1; D possibly corresponds to TRBD1 (6 bases). This CDR3 has 14 residues. Germline CDR1 is SGHTS and CDR2 is YDEGEE. The ends were cut back, 5 bases at V and 0 bases at J, with 11 bases in the middle.

This chain connects TRBV11-3 to TRBJ2-2, with 7 bases that match TRBD1. The germline V gene has CDR1 SGHNT and CDR2 YENEEA. V gave up 1 base and J gave up 5 bases; unmatched junction bases: 4. The CDR3 has 15 residues. In nucleotides, the CDR3 is TGTGCCAGCAGCTTAGTTCAGGGGGTGACCGGGGAGCTGTTTTTT. Protein sequence: CASSLVQGVTGELFF.

J is TRBJ2-5 and V is TRBV6-6, with 8 positions matching TRBD2. Germline trimming cut 6 bases from V and 4 bases from J; bases unmatched to any gene: 7. Germline loops: CDR1 MNHNY, CDR2 SVGAGI (reference sequence). This CDR3 region has 14 residues. CDR3 protein: CASRTGGLGETQYF. The CDR3 DNA reads as TGTGCCAGCAGAACGGGGGGGCTGGGAGAGACCCAGTACTTC.

The genes are TRBV28 and TRBJ2-5, with unresolved D. Germline CDR1 and CDR2: MDHEN and SYDVKM. Trimming cost V 4 bases and J 5 bases, with 5 bases left between them. This CDR3 is 11 amino acids long. For the CDR3, the DNA is TGTGCCAGCAGTTGGCTCGAGACCCAGTACTTC. The encoded protein is CASSWLETQYF.

The CDR3 spells CATSDSQGGDEKLFF. The CDR3 coding sequence is TGTGCCACCAGTGATTCCCAGGGGGGTGACGAAAAACTGTTTTTT. This chain links TRBV24-1 with TRBJ1-4, with TRBD1 identical over 7 bases. Trimming at V came to 2 bases and at J to 8 bases, leaving 7 bases not matched to a gene. Germline lookup yields CDR1 KGHDR and CDR2 SFDVKD. The CDR3 has 15 amino acids.

The rearrangement links TRBV6-5 to TRBJ1-1, with D possibly being TRBD1 (6 bases). Trimming stripped 7 bases from V and 6 bases from J, with 21 bases between. Looked up from germline, CDR1 is MNHEY and CDR2 is SVGAGI. The CDR3 has 15 residues. The DNA for the CDR3 is TGTGCCAGCATCCCCAGGGCAGGGACATTGTCTGAAGCTTTCTTT. It codes for CASIPRAGTLSEAFF.

The chain joins TRBV15 to TRBJ1-5; 8 positions match TRBD1. There are 15 residues in the CDR3. Germline lookup yields CDR1 LNHNV and CDR2 YYDKDF (reference sequence). V shed 3 bases and J 6 bases; nucleotides not matched to a gene: 7. DNA of the CDR3: TGTGCCACCAGCAGCCAACAGGGGGTAGGTCAGCCCCAGCATTTT. Its protein is CATSSQQGVGQPQHF.

This clone counts as medium-sized (0.01 to 0.1%). The rearrangement links TRBV4-2 to TRBJ2-7, with 7 bases matching TRBD2. Germline loops: CDR1 LGHNA, CDR2 YNFKEQ. Trimming took 2 bases from V and 3 from J; bases not matched to a gene: 4. The CDR3 spans 14 residues. The CDR3 sequence is CASSQLGEGYEQYF. In DNA form, the CDR3 reads TGTGCCAGCAGCCAACTAGGGGAGGGCTACGAGCAGTACTTC.

The chain employs TRBV2 and TRBJ2-6; perhaps TRBD1 as D (8 bases). This CDR3 comprises 18 residues. The germline V gene has CDR1 SNHLY and CDR2 FYNNEI. V shed 6 bases and J shed 0 bases, with 18 bases lying between them. The CDR3 DNA reads TGTGCCAGCAGGGGGGGAGGGACAGGTTCCTCTGGGGCCAACGTCCTGACTTTC. This encodes CASRGGGTGSSGANVLTF. The full variable domain, completed using reference TRBV2 and TRBJ2-6, is EPEVTQTPSHQVTQMGQEVILRCVPISNHLYFYWYRQILGQKVEFLVSFYNNEISEKSEIFDDQFSVERPDGSNFTLKIRSTKLEDSAMYFCASRGGGTGSSGANVLTFGAGSRLTVL.

V and J are TRBV28 and TRBJ1-1, with D uncertain. Trimming removed 2 bases from V and 11 bases from J, with 12 bases in between. Germline CDR1 is MDHEN and CDR2 is SYDVKM. The CDR3 covers 12 residues. In DNA form, the CDR3 reads TGTGCCAGCAGTTTACCCGGTATCGAGGCTTTCTTT. Protein sequence: CASSLPGIEAFF.

The CDR3 protein is CASSRGAHTGELFF. Here the CDR3 DNA reads TGTGCCAGCTCCAGGGGGGCTCACACCGGGGAGCTGTTTTTT. The rearrangement uses TRBV19 and TRBJ2-2, with D perhaps TRBD1 (7 bases). The CDR3 is 14 amino acids. Trimming removed 9 bases at V and 3 bases at J, with 14 bases between. Germline V gives CDR1 LNHDA, CDR2 SQIVND (reference sequence).

The chain recombines TRBV7-9 with TRBJ2-1; 7 nucleotides agree with TRBD1. Per germline, CDR1 SEHNR and CDR2 FQNEAQ (reference sequence). V gave up 5 bases and J gave up 3 bases; unmatched junction bases: 7. This CDR3 comprises 15 residues. In DNA, the CDR3 is TGTGCCAGCAGCCCCTTGGCAGGGGGCTACAATGAGCAGTTCTTC. It codes for CASSPLAGGYNEQFF.

The rearrangement links TRBV28 to TRBJ1-5; D uncertain. V was clipped by 1 base and J by 4 bases, with 5 bases between them. Germline CDR1 MDHEN, CDR2 SYDVKM. The CDR3 loop spans 13 amino acids. The CDR3, as DNA: TGTGCCAGCAGTTTATTAGGGAATCAGCCCCAGCATTTT. Its protein is CASSLLGNQPQHF.

The chain links TRBV14 to TRBJ2-5; TRBD1 matches 8 bases. Looked up from germline, CDR1 is SGHDN and CDR2 is FVKESK. Trimming at V came to 4 bases and at J to 8 bases, leaving 15 bases not matched to a gene. The CDR3 sequence is 16 residues long. The CDR3 protein is CASSLVGQGAVGTQYF. The CDR3 nucleotides are TGTGCCAGCAGCCTGGTCGGACAGGGAGCCGTAGGAACCCAGTACTTC.

The chain couples TRBV11-2 to TRBJ2-5; 7 positions match TRBD2. This CDR3 is built from 17 residues. With 3 bases clipped from V and 4 bases from J, the junction kept 14 bases outside the gene matches. The V gene's germline CDR1 is SGHAT and CDR2 FQNNGV. The CDR3 sequence is CASSFTSLGGGGETQYF. CDR3 sequence (DNA): TGTGCCAGCAGCTTTACCTCCCTAGGCGGGGGAGGAGAGACCCAGTACTTC.

The CDR3 nucleotides are TGTGCCAGCACCCGACAGGGTGGCTATGGCTACACCTTC. Amino acid sequence: CASTRQGGYGYTF. The gene calls are TRBV12-3 or TRBV12-4 and TRBJ1-2; 7 bases align to TRBD1. With 7 bases clipped from V and 4 bases from J, the junction kept 6 bases outside the gene matches. The CDR3 length is 13 residues.

The chain carries TRBV9 and TRBJ2-3; TRBD2 agrees at 9 bases. The germline V gene encodes CDR1 SGDLS and CDR2 YYNGEE. V shed 3 bases and J 5 bases; nucleotides not matched to a gene: 10. CDR3 size: 16 residues. The CDR3 DNA reads as TGTGCCAGCAGCGCCGGGACTAGCCTATATAAAGATACGCAGTATTTT. Protein product: CASSAGTSLYKDTQYF.

The chain joins TRBV27 to TRBJ1-1; D not resolved. Germline-derived CDR1 and CDR2 are MNHEY and SMNVEV (reference sequence). V gave up 5 bases and J gave up 0 bases, with 7 bases separating them. CDR3 length: 13 amino acids. CDR3 sequence reads: CASSTHMNTEAFF. In nucleotides, the CDR3 is TGTGCCAGCAGTACCCATATGAACACTGAAGCTTTCTTT.

CDR3 nucleotide sequence: TGCAGTGCGACCAGGGGCAATGAGCAGTTCTTC. Its protein is CSATRGNEQFF. This rearrangement joins TRBV20-1 to TRBJ2-1; tentative D call: TRBD1 (6 bases). V lost 6 bases and J lost 6, with 9 bases in between. This CDR3 comprises 11 residues. Per germline, CDR1 DFQATT and CDR2 SNEGSKA (reference sequence).